This TCR beta chain is from a study of blood T cell repertoires in COVID-19. The CDR3 has 14 residues. CDR1 is SNHLY and CDR2 is FYNNEI in the germline V gene. Trimming removed 8 bases from V and 5 bases from J; junction bases left unmatched: 9. Per the original data handling: Nucleated cell counts were estimated from reference gene primer amplification. The assay was immunoSEQ multiplex PCR, and TCRdb's table has in-frame clones only and misses some. V and J calls and clone size come straight from that table; D and trimming were deduced from the DNA. The profile shows tens of thousands of clones, about 91% of them singletons.

Sequencing was carried out using peripheral blood. V is TRBV2 and J is TRBJ2-5; TRBD2 matches at 9 bases. The sequence came from an elderly woman with acute or convalescent COVID-19. The CDR3 protein is CASGLAGFGETQYF. CDR3 bases: TGTGCCAGCGGCCTAGCGGGGTTCGGGGAGACCCAGTACTTC.